The 13 T cell receptor beta chains below come from one sample, sequenced in a study of blood T cell repertoires in COVID-19. Method: immunoSEQ multiplex PCR; TCRdb's copy keeps in-frame clones and lacks some. The table lists about 230,000 clones, approximately 88% of them singletons. Sequenced input: PBMCs or T cells enriched from blood (not recorded which). The receptors were sampled from a woman in her thirties or forties with acute COVID-19.

V is TRBV10-1 and J is TRBJ2-5, with 7 positions matching TRBD2. Trimming took 4 bases from V and 2 from J; bases not matched to a gene: 7. Germline V gene data show CDR1 as WNHNN and CDR2 as SYGVQD (reference sequence). The CDR3 spans 15 residues. CDR3: CASSAGGEGQETQYF. The CDR3 nucleotides read TGCGCCAGCAGTGCCGGAGGGGAGGGACAAGAGACCCAGTACTTC.

This chain uses TRBV27 with TRBJ1-5; D is perhaps TRBD1 (6 bases). This CDR3 has 17 amino acids. In germline, CDR1 is MNHEY, CDR2 SMNVEV (reference sequence). Deletions cut 2 bases from V and 4 bases from J, with 18 bases between. CDR3 residues: CASSLPHLGQGNQPQHF. The CDR3 nucleotides are TGTGCCAGCAGTTTACCCCATCTCGGGCAGGGGAATCAGCCCCAGCATTTT.

The chain uses TRBV5-6 and TRBJ1-2; D call uncertain. This CDR3 has 13 residues. Trimming pared 4 bases from V and 8 bases from J, leaving 15 bases between. The germline CDR1 and CDR2 sequences are SGHDT and YYEEEE. The CDR3 sequence is CASSPGPEVGYTF. For the CDR3, the DNA is TGTGCCAGCAGCCCCGGTCCCGAGGTGGGCTACACCTTC. Together with reference TRBV5-6 and TRBJ1-2, the CDR3 gives the full variable domain: DAGVTQSPTHLIKTRGQQVTLRCSPKSGHDTVSWYQQALGQGPQFIFQYYEEEERQRGNFPDRFSGHQFPNYSSELNVNALLLGDSALYLCASSPGPEVGYTFGSGTRLTVV.

CDR3 sequence: CASTDAGAGRVYTF. Written as DNA, the CDR3 is TGTGCCAGCACCGATGCAGGGGCTGGAAGGGTCTACACCTTC. The V and J genes are TRBV9 and TRBJ1-2, with D possibly being TRBD1 (6 bases). Trimming took 6 bases from V and 10 from J, leaving 22 bases between them. Germline V CDR1 and CDR2: SGDLS, YYNGEE. The CDR3 runs 14 residues.

In this sample, this clone turned up once. The chain is built from TRBV19 and TRBJ2-3; D ambiguous. The germline CDR1 and CDR2 sequences are LNHDA and SQIVND (reference sequence). This CDR3 contains 14 residues. With 3 bases removed from V and 5 bases from J, the gap between germline ends came to 12 bases. The chain's CDR3 is CASSMYSRGDTQYF. DNA for the CDR3: TGTGCCAGTAGTATGTATTCCAGAGGAGATACGCAGTATTTT.

The V gene is TRBV6-6, the J gene TRBJ2-5; TRBD2 aligns across 8 bases. Looked up from germline, CDR1 is MNHNY and CDR2 is SVGAGI (reference sequence). J lost 5 bases, V lost 2 bases, and 7 bases had no gene match. The CDR3 sequence is 15 residues long. As DNA, the CDR3 is TGTGCCAGCAGTTACACGGGGGGGCCGCATGAGACCCAGTACTTC. This sequence encodes CASSYTGGPHETQYF.

This chain joins TRBV27 and TRBJ2-7; 10 nucleotides match TRBD1. The trim removed 5 bases at V and 5 bases at J, leaving 12 bases unmatched. This CDR3 has 16 amino acids. Germline V gives CDR1 MNHEY, CDR2 SMNVEV (reference sequence). DNA for the CDR3: TGTGCCAGCAGTATACTCCCGGGACAGGGGAGGCACGAGCAGTACTTC. Residues: CASSILPGQGRHEQYF.

The chain is built from TRBV7-9 and TRBJ1-1, with D hard to call. CDR3 length: 15 residues. V gave up 2 bases and J gave up 3 bases, with 13 bases separating them. Germline CDR1 SEHNR, CDR2 FQNEAQ (reference sequence). In DNA form, the CDR3 reads TGTGCCAGCAGCTTAAGCTTACGGGTGGACACTGAAGCTTTCTTT. Protein: CASSLSLRVDTEAFF.

This chain links TRBV11-2 with TRBJ1-1; TRBD1 might be the D (5 bases). The CDR3 contains 14 residues. The germline CDR1 and CDR2 sequences are SGHAT and FQNNGV. Deletions cut 2 bases from V and 5 bases from J, with 12 bases between. This chain's CDR3 is CASSLSTGFTEAFF. In DNA, the CDR3 is TGTGCCAGCAGCTTAAGTACAGGCTTTACTGAAGCTTTCTTT.

The J gene is TRBJ1-2, the V gene TRBV6-5; D perhaps matches TRBD1 (6 bases). The CDR3 is 15 residues long. The V gene's germline CDR1 is MNHEY and CDR2 SVGAGI. Trimming removed 6 bases at V and 0 bases at J, with 14 bases between. The CDR3 DNA is TGTGCCAGCAGGGATACAGGGAATTCTAACTATGGCTACACCTTC. Its translation: CASRDTGNSNYGYTF.

This clone showed up just once. The chain joins TRBV9 to TRBJ2-2; 7 bases are a match to TRBD1. Germline V gene sequence: CDR1 SGDLS, CDR2 YYNGEE. V gave up 4 bases and J gave up 4 bases; unmatched junction bases: 4. The CDR3 is 14 amino acids. The CDR3 here is CASSRGQSTGELFF. The DNA for the CDR3 is TGTGCCAGCAGCCGGGGACAGAGCACCGGGGAGCTGTTTTTT.

The gene calls are TRBV10-2 and TRBJ1-4; D gene unclear. CDR1 is WSHSY and CDR2 is SAAADI in the germline V gene. CDR3 length: 13 amino acids. V dropped 7 bases and J dropped 7 bases, with 13 bases sitting between them. CDR3 region: CASTPDRVEKLFF. CDR3 nucleotides: TGCGCCAGCACACCAGATCGGGTTGAAAAACTGTTTTTT.

This chain connects TRBV19 to TRBJ1-5; TRBD1 aligns across 10 bases. The V gene's germline CDR1 is LNHDA and CDR2 SQIVND (reference sequence). After removal of 6 bases from V and 6 bases from J, the junction contained 11 bases not matched to a gene. CDR3 length: 16 residues. CDR3 sequence reads: CASSDSDRGRLQPQHF. In DNA, the CDR3 is TGTGCCAGTAGCGATTCAGACAGGGGGCGCCTTCAGCCCCAGCATTTT.